This entry lists 20 T cell receptor beta chains sequenced from one sample in a study of monozygotic twins with inflammatory bowel disease. For each CDR3 protein, TCRdb gives one entry from its re-call of the 5' RACE reads, without DNA. Its listing shows 300,000 to 400,000 distinct CDR3 sequences. Sequenced input: blood. These receptors originate from a human donor with ulcerative colitis or Crohn's disease, or a healthy co-twin of an affected twin (not recorded which).

The gene calls are TRBV6-5 and TRBJ1-2; the D gene TCRdb calls, TRBD1, cannot be checked with no DNA. CDR3 length: 16 amino acids. Looked up from germline, CDR1 is MNHEY and CDR2 is SVGAGI. The CDR3 loop is CASSSPGQGLFYGYTF.

The chain recombines TRBV13 with TRBJ2-7; TCRdb names TRBD1, which stays unverified in the absence of DNA. Germline lookup yields CDR1 PRHDT and CDR2 FYEKMQ (reference sequence). CDR3 size: 12 residues. The CDR3 region is CASSQGSYEQYF.

The chain recombines TRBV4-3 with TRBJ2-1; TCRdb proposes TRBD1, but this gene call is untestable without DNA. The CDR3 has 12 amino acids. Germline V gene sequence: CDR1 LGHNA, CDR2 YSLEER. The CDR3 is CASSPDRDEQFF.

This chain uses TRBV6-5 with TRBJ1-1; TCRdb designates TRBD1, a call that cannot be tested without DNA. This CDR3 has 13 residues. Germline V gene data show CDR1 as MNHEY and CDR2 as SVGAGI. The CDR3 sequence is CASSRQVKTEAFF.

The chain links TRBV7-2 to TRBJ2-1; TCRdb's assignment of TRBD1 cannot be checked, as there is no DNA. Germline V gene data show CDR1 as SGHTA and CDR2 as FQGNSA. The CDR3 extends over 13 amino acids. The CDR3 protein is CASSVDRGNEQFF.

This chain uses TRBV5-1 with TRBJ2-2. Germline V lookup: CDR1 SGHRS, CDR2 YFSETQ. The CDR3 extends over 15 amino acids. CDR3 sequence: CASSSGLGNTGELFF.

This chain uses TRBV7-3 with TRBJ2-1; absent DNA, TCRdb's TRBD1 call cannot be checked. Germline assignment: CDR1 SGHTA and CDR2 FQGTGA. The CDR3 runs to 18 residues. The CDR3 region is CASSPGGARGEGYNEQFF. Full variable domain (remainder filled in from reference TRBV7-3 and TRBJ2-1): GAGVSQTPSNKVTEKGKYVELRCDPISGHTALYWYRQSLGQGPEFLIYFQGTGAADDSGLPNDRFFAVRPEGSVSTLKIQRTERGDSAVYLCASSPGGARGEGYNEQFFGPGTRLTVL.

The rearrangement joins TRBV6-2 or TRBV6-3 to TRBJ2-7; lacking DNA, the TRBD1 call made by TCRdb goes unchecked. The CDR3 has 12 residues. The germline V gene encodes CDR1 MNHEY and CDR2 SVGEGT. This CDR3 reads CASSQGWNEQYF.

This chain links TRBV7-2 with TRBJ2-1; the D gene TCRdb calls, TRBD2, cannot be checked with no DNA. This CDR3 is 15 amino acids long. Germline V gene data show CDR1 as SGHTA and CDR2 as FQGNSA. The CDR3 region is CASSVTSGRYNEQFF.

V usage is TRBV12-3 or TRBV12-4 and J usage is TRBJ2-5; TCRdb lists TRBD2, though no DNA is available to test this call. This CDR3 region has 14 residues. This CDR3 is CASSSREPTGTQYF.

CDR3 in amino acids: CASSLIGPSSYEQYF. The V call is TRBV27, the J call TRBJ2-7; without DNA, the TCRdb call of TRBD2 cannot be checked. In germline, CDR1 is MNHEY, CDR2 SMNVEV (reference sequence). CDR3 size: 15 residues.

V gene TRBV7-9 combines with J gene TRBJ2-5; TCRdb's D gene call, TRBD1, goes unchecked for lack of DNA. The CDR3 runs to 14 residues. Per the germline V gene, CDR1 is SEHNR and CDR2 is FQNEAQ (reference sequence). CDR3 loop: CASSLSPYQETQYF.

The rearrangement links TRBV2 to TRBJ2-2; TCRdb indicates TRBD1, and absent DNA this call remains unverified. CDR1 is SNHLY and CDR2 is FYNNEI in the germline V gene. The CDR3 runs to 15 residues. CDR3 sequence reads: CATHQDTGRTGELFF. Full variable domain (remainder filled in from reference TRBV2 and TRBJ2-2): EPEVTQTPSHQVTQMGQEVILRCVPISNHLYFYWYRQILGQKVEFLVSFYNNEISEKSEIFDDQFSVERPDGSNFTLKIRSTKLEDSAMYFCATHQDTGRTGELFFGEGSRLTVL.

The V gene is TRBV7-9, the J gene TRBJ2-5; the D call of TRBD1 rests on TCRdb alone, since no DNA is present to check it. Per germline, CDR1 SEHNR and CDR2 FQNEAQ (reference sequence). The CDR3 has 17 amino acids. CDR3 protein: CASSASGGQAGRETQYF.

V usage is TRBV5-1 and J usage is TRBJ1-1; absent DNA, TCRdb's TRBD1 call cannot be checked. The CDR3 length is 13 residues. Germline CDR1 is SGHRS and CDR2 is YFSETQ. CDR3 in amino acids: CASGDRPNTEAFF.

This chain joins TRBV6-1 and TRBJ2-1; TCRdb calls TRBD2, which cannot be checked without DNA. The CDR3 is 15 amino acids. Germline loops: CDR1 MNHNS, CDR2 SASEGT. CDR3 sequence reads: CASSLAGGPHNEQFF.

V usage is TRBV29-1 and J usage is TRBJ2-3; TCRdb indicates TRBD1, and absent DNA this call remains unverified. The CDR3 has 14 amino acids. CDR1 is SQVTM, CDR2 ANQGSEA, per germline. The CDR3: CSVATGASTDTQYF.

The rearrangement uses TRBV7-9 and TRBJ1-1; the TRBD1 assignment by TCRdb is unverifiable without DNA. There are 15 residues in the CDR3. From germline, CDR1 is SEHNR and CDR2 FQNEAQ (reference sequence). The CDR3 sequence: CASSSPGGEVAEAFF.

The chain carries TRBV7-9 and TRBJ1-2; TCRdb picks TRBD1, but there is no DNA to check that call. This CDR3 has 14 amino acids. The germline gives CDR1 SEHNR, CDR2 FQNEAQ (reference sequence). The CDR3 protein is CASSRLTTGTAYTF.

The V gene is TRBV29-1, the J gene TRBJ2-1; no DNA is available, so the TRBD2 call from TCRdb remains unchecked. Germline V gene sequence: CDR1 SQVTM, CDR2 ANQGSEA. The CDR3 runs 14 residues. The CDR3 region is CSVTSRRGGNEQFF.